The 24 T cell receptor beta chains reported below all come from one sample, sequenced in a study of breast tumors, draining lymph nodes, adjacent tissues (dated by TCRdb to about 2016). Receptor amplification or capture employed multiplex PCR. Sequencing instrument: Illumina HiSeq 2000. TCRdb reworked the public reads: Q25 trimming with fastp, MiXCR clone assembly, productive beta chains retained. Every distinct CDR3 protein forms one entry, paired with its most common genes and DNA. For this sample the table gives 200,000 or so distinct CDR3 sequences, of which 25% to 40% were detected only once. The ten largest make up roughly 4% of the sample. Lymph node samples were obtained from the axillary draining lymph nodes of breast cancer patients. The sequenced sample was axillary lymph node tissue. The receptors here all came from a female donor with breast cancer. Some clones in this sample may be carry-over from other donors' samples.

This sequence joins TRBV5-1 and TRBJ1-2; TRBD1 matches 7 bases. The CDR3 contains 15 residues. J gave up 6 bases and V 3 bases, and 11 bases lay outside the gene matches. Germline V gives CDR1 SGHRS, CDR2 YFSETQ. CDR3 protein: CASSSFGQDNNGYTF. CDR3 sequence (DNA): TGCGCCAGCAGCTCATTCGGACAGGACAATAATGGCTACACCTTC.

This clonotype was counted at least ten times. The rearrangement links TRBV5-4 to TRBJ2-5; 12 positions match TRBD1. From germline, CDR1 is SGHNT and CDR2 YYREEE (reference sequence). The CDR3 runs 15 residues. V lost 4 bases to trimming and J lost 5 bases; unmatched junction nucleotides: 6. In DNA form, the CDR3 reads TGTGCCAGCAGCGGCGGGACAGGGGGCCTTGAGACCCAGTACTTC. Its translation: CASSGGTGGLETQYF.

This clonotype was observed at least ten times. CDR3 amino acids: CASSSSSTVYEQYF. CDR3 nucleotides: TGCGCCAGCAGCTCGTCCTCGACGGTCTACGAGCAGTACTTC. The rearrangement links TRBV5-1 to TRBJ2-7; D not certain. This CDR3 region has 14 residues. Trimming took 3 bases from V and 3 from J, leaving 13 bases between them. The germline gives CDR1 SGHRS, CDR2 YFSETQ.

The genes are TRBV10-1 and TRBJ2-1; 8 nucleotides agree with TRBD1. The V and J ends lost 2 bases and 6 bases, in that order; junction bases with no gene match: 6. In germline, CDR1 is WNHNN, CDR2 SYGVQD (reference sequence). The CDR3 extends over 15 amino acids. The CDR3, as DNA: TGCGCCAGCAGTGAGGGGACAGGATCACTCAATGAGCAGTTCTTC. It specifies CASSEGTGSLNEQFF.

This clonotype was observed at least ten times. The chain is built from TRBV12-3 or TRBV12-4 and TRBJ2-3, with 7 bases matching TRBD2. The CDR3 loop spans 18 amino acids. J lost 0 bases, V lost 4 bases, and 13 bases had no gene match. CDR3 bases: TGTGCCAGCAGTTACTCTAGCGGAGACCTACTTAGCACAGATACGCAGTATTTT. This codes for CASSYSSGDLLSTDTQYF.

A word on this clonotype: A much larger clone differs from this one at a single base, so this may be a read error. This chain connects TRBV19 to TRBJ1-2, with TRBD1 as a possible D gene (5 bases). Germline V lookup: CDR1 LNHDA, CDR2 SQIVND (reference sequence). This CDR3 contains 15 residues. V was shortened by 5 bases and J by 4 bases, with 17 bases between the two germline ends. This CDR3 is CASSVVGDRLYGYTF. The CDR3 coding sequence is TGTGCCAGTAGTGTAGTAGGTGACAGACTCTATGGCTACACCTTC.

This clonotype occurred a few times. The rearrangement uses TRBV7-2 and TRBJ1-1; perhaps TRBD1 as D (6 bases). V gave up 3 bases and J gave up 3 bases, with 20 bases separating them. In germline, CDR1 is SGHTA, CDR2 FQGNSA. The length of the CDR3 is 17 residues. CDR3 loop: CASSFSLWGGADTEAFF. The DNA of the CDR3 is TGTGCCAGCAGCTTCTCCCTTTGGGGGGGGGCGGACACTGAAGCTTTCTTT.

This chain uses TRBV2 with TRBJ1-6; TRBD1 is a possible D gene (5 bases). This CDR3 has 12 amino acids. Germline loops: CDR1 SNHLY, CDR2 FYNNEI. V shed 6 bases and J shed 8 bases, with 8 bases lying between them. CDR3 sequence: CASRDSYSPLHF. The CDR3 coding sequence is TGTGCCAGCAGAGACAGTTATTCACCCCTCCACTTT.

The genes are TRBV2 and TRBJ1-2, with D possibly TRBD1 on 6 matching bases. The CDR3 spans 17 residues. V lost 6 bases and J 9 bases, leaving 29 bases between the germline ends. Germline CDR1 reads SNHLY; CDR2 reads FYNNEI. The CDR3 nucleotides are TGTGCCAGCAGAGGGGGGGAACAGTCTCATGGGGCTATAAGCTACACCTTC. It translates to CASRGGEQSHGAISYTF. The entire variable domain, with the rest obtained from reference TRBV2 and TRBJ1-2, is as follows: EPEVTQTPSHQVTQMGQEVILRCVPISNHLYFYWYRQILGQKVEFLVSFYNNEISEKSEIFDDQFSVERPDGSNFTLKIRSTKLEDSAMYFCASRGGEQSHGAISYTFGSGTRLTVV.

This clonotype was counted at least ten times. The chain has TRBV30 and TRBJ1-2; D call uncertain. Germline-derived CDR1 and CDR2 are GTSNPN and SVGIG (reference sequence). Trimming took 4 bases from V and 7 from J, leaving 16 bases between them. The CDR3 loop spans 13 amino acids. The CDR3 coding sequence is TGTGCCTGGACGGTCAGGACCCTCGGTGGCTACACCTTC. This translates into CAWTVRTLGGYTF.

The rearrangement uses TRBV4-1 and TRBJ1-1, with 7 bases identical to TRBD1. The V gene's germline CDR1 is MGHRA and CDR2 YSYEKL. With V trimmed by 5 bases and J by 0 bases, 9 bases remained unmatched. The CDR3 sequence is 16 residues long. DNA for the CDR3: TGCGCCAGCAGCGTAACAGGGGCCCCCATGAACACTGAAGCTTTCTTT. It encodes CASSVTGAPMNTEAFF.

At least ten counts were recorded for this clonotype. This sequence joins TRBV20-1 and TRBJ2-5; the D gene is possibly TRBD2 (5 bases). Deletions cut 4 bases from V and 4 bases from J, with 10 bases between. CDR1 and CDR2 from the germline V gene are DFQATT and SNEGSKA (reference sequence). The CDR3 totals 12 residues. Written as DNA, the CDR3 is TGCAGTGCTAAGGGAGTTGGAGAGACCCAGTACTTC. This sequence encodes CSAKGVGETQYF.

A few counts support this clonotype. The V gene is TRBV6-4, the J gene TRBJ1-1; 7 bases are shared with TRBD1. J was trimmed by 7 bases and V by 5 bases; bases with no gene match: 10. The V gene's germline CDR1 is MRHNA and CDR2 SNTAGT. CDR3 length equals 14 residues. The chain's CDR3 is CASSYGRGRGEAFF. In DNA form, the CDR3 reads TGTGCCAGCAGTTACGGGAGGGGGCGCGGTGAAGCTTTCTTT.

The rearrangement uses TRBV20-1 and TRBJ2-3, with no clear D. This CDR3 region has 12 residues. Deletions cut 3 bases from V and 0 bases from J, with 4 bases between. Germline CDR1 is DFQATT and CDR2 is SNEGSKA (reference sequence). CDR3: CSASKSTDTQYF. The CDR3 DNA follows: TGCAGTGCTAGCAAAAGCACAGATACGCAGTATTTT.

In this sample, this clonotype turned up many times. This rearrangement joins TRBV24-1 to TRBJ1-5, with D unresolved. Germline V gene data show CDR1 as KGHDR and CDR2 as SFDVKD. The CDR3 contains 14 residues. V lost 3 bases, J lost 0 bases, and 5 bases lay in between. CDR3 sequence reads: CATSDANSNQPQHF. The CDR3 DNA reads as TGTGCCACCAGTGATGCGAATAGCAATCAGCCCCAGCATTTT.

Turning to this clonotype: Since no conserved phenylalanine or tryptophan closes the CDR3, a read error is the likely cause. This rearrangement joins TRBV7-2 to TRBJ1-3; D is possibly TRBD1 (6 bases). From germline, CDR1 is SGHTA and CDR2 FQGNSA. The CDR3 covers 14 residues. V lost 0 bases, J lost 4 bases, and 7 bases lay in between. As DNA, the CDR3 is TGTGCCAGCAGCTTAGCCGGGGGCGGAAACACCATATATTCT. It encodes CASSLAGGGNTIYS.

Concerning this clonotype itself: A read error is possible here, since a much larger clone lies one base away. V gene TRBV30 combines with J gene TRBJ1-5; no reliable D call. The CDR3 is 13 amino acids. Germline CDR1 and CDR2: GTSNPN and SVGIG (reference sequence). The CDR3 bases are TGTGCCTGGGGTGTACAGAGCAATCAGCCCCAGCATTTT. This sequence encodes CAWGVQSNQPQHF.

This chain's CDR3 is CATSSPGTGEDEQFF. CDR3 DNA: TGTGCCACCAGCAGTCCCGGGACAGGGGAGGATGAGCAGTTCTTC. The rearrangement links TRBV15 to TRBJ2-1; TRBD1 aligns across 10 bases. Germline V gives CDR1 LNHNV, CDR2 YYDKDF (reference sequence). V was pared by 3 bases and J by 8 bases, with 7 bases of the junction left unmatched. The CDR3 runs to 15 residues.

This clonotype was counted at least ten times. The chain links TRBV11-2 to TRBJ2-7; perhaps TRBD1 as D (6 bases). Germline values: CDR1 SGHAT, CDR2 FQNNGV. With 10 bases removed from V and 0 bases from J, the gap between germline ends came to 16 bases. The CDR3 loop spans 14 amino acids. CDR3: CATQMGAGSYEQYF. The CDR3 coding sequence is TGTGCCACCCAAATGGGGGCAGGCTCCTACGAGCAGTACTTC.

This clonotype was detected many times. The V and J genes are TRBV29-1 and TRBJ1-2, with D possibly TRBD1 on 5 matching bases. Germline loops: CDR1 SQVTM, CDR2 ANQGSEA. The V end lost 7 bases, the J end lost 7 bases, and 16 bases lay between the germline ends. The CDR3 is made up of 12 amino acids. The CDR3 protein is CSAYQLGAGYTF. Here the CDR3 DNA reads TGCAGCGCCTACCAGTTAGGGGCTGGCTACACCTTC.

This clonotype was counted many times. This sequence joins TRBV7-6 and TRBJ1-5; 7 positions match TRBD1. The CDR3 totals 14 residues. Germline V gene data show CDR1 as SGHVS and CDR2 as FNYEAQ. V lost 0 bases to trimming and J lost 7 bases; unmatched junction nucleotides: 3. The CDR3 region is CASSLAGGAQPQHF. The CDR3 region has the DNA TGTGCCAGCAGCTTAGCAGGGGGCGCCCAGCCCCAGCATTTT.

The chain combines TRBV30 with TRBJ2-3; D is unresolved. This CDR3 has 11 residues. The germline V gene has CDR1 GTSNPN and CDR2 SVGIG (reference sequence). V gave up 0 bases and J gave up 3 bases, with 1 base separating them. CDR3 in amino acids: CAWSVTDTQYF. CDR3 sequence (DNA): TGTGCCTGGAGTGTAACAGATACGCAGTATTTT.

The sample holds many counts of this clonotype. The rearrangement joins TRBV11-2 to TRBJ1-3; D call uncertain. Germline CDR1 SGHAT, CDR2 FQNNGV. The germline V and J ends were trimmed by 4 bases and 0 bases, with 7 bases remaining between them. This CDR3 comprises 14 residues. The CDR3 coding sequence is TGTGCCAGCAGCTCACCGGACTCTGGAAACACCATATATTTT. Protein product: CASSSPDSGNTIYF.

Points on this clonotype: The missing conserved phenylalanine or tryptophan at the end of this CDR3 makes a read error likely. This chain's CDR3 is CASSPGGGEKLFL. CDR3 in DNA: TGTGCCAGCTCCCCGGGAGGAGGGGAAAAACTGTTTCTT. The chain joins TRBV18 to TRBJ1-4; D call uncertain. Germline lookup yields CDR1 KGHSH and CDR2 LQKENI. The CDR3 runs to 13 residues. With 6 bases removed from V and 8 bases from J, the gap between germline ends came to 13 bases.